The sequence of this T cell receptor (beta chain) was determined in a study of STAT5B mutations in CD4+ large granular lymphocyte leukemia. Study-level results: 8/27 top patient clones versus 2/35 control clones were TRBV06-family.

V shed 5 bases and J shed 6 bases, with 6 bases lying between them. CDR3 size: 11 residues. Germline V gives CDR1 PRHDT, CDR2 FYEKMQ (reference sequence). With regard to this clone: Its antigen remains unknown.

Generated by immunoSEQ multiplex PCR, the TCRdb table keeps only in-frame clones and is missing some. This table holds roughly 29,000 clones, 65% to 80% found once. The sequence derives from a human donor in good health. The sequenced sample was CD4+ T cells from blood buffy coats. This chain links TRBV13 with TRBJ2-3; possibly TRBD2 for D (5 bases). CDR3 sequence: CASSRGDTQYF. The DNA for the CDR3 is TGTGCCAGCAGCCGGGGTGATACGCAGTATTTT.